A single sample gave rise to the 21 T cell receptor beta chains below, sequenced in a study of blood T cell repertoires in COVID-19. The assay was immunoSEQ multiplex PCR, and TCRdb's table has in-frame clones only and misses some. The sample contains 200,000 or so clones, about nine tenths of which appear only once. Source material: peripheral blood. These receptors were collected from a man aged 70-80 years with active or convalescent COVID-19.

The chain couples TRBV4-3 to TRBJ2-1, with 7 bases matching TRBD1. CDR3 length: 16 residues. V trimming: 0 bases; J trimming: 5 bases; junction bases outside the gene matches: 7. Germline loops: CDR1 LGHNA, CDR2 YSLEER. As DNA, the CDR3 is TGCGCCAGCAGCCAAGAAGGGGACAGTACTAACAATGAGCAGTTCTTC. Protein: CASSQEGDSTNNEQFF.

This sequence joins TRBV30 and TRBJ2-2; no clear D. Looked up from germline, CDR1 is GTSNPN and CDR2 is SVGIG (reference sequence). V gave up 0 bases and J gave up 7 bases, with 6 bases separating them. CDR3 size: 12 residues. The CDR3 DNA sequence: TGTGCCTGGAGTGTACTTAGCGGGGAGCTGTTTTTT. Amino acid sequence: CAWSVLSGELFF.

This chain uses TRBV7-2 with TRBJ2-7; TRBD1 matches 7 bases. The CDR3 extends over 19 amino acids. Looked up from germline, CDR1 is SGHTA and CDR2 is FQGNSA. V lost 5 bases, J lost 4 bases, and 23 bases stayed unmatched. CDR3 in DNA: TGTGCCAGCAGCCCAGAACTGGGGGTCCACAGGGGAGAAAAATACGAGCAGTACTTC. Translated: CASSPELGVHRGEKYEQYF.

Comment on this clone: Relative to the germline gene, one junction end is altered; a read error may explain this. The chain couples TRBV13 to TRBJ2-3, with D possibly matching TRBD2 (7 bases). Germline loops: CDR1 PRHDT, CDR2 FYEKMQ (reference sequence). The CDR3 is 12 amino acids. The CDR3 nucleotides are TGTGCCAGCAGCCTCAGAGGGGGGGCTCTCCATTTT. Translated: CASSLRGGALHF.

The gene calls are TRBV2 and TRBJ2-1; TRBD2 matches 10 bases. Germline V gene sequence: CDR1 SNHLY, CDR2 FYNNEI. This CDR3 has 18 residues. Trimming removed 3 bases from V and 0 bases from J; junction bases left unmatched: 8. In nucleotides, the CDR3 is TGTGCCAGCAGTGATGTACTAGCGGGGAAATACTCCTACAATGAGCAGTTCTTC. Its translation: CASSDVLAGKYSYNEQFF.

The chain combines TRBV6-5 with TRBJ2-7; weak D call: TRBD1 (7 bases). There are 15 residues in the CDR3. CDR1 is MNHEY, CDR2 SVGAGI, per germline. Trimming cost V 2 bases and J 2 bases, with 13 bases left between them. The CDR3 region has the DNA TGTGCCAGCAGTTACGGGCAGGGGGGACCCTACGAGCAGTACTTC. This encodes CASSYGQGGPYEQYF.

The CDR3 reads CASSRRRSGGFTDTQYF. The CDR3 DNA reads TGTGCCAGCAGCCGTAGGCGGAGCGGGGGGTTCACAGATACGCAGTATTTT. The chain recombines TRBV14 with TRBJ2-3; 9 bases are a match to TRBD2. Germline-derived CDR1 and CDR2 are SGHDN and FVKESK. The CDR3 has 17 amino acids. J was trimmed by 2 bases and V by 4 bases; bases with no gene match: 10.

This clone was observed a single time. This chain uses TRBV19 with TRBJ1-4; D may be TRBD1 (6 bases). Germline loops: CDR1 LNHDA, CDR2 SQIVND (reference sequence). The CDR3 sequence is 15 residues long. Trimming left V 8 bases short and J 0 bases short, with 13 bases between. The CDR3 sequence is CASHPGATTNEKLFF. The CDR3 DNA sequence: TGTGCCAGTCACCCAGGGGCCACAACTAATGAAAAACTGTTTTTT. Based on the CDR3 plus reference TRBV19 and TRBJ1-4, the full variable domain is DGGITQSPKYLFRKEGQNVTLSCEQNLNHDAMYWYRQDPGQGLRLIYYSQIVNDFQKGDIAEGYSVSREKKESFPLTVTSAQKNPTAFYLCASHPGATTNEKLFFGSGTQLSVL.

This chain links TRBV7-2 with TRBJ2-3; a weak D match, TRBD2 (5 bases). The CDR3 has 16 residues. Germline values: CDR1 SGHTA, CDR2 FQGNSA. Trimming left V 1 base short and J 2 bases short, with 13 bases between. CDR3 sequence (DNA): TGTGCCAGCAGCTTAGGTCGGGGAGCCGTCACAGATACGCAGTATTTT. As protein: CASSLGRGAVTDTQYF.

This clone turned up a few times. This chain joins TRBV6-5 and TRBJ1-1, with TRBD1 matching over 7 bases. The CDR3 spans 14 residues. Germline V gene lookup returns CDR1 MNHEY and CDR2 SVGAGI. The ends lost 7 bases at V and 1 base at J; junction bases unmatched: 6. The CDR3 loop is CASKKQGTNTEAFF. The CDR3 DNA reads as TGTGCCAGCAAAAAACAGGGGACGAACACTGAAGCTTTCTTT.

This chain connects TRBV11-2 to TRBJ1-1; D uncertain. The CDR3 runs to 15 residues. From germline, CDR1 is SGHAT and CDR2 FQNNGV. Trimming stripped 4 bases from V and 4 bases from J, with 16 bases between. CDR3 protein: CASSSRAFTGTEAFF. The CDR3 nucleotides read TGTGCCAGCAGCTCCCGAGCTTTTACGGGCACTGAAGCTTTCTTT.

The chain uses TRBV5-1 and TRBJ2-6, with D possibly TRBD1 on 6 matching bases. From germline, CDR1 is SGHRS and CDR2 YFSETQ. The CDR3 runs 17 residues. V was cut by 0 bases and J by 0 bases, with 10 bases left in between. The CDR3 loop reads CASSLAGQFSGANVLTF. As DNA, the CDR3 is TGCGCCAGCAGCTTGGCCGGACAGTTCTCTGGGGCCAACGTCCTGACTTTC. Based on the CDR3 plus reference TRBV5-1 and TRBJ2-6, the full variable domain is KAGVTQTPRYLIKTRGQQVTLSCSPISGHRSVSWYQQTPGQGLQFLFEYFSETQRNKGNFPGRFSGRQFSNSRSEMNVSTLELGDSALYLCASSLAGQFSGANVLTFGAGSRLTVL.

The chain carries TRBV6-1 and TRBJ1-1; TRBD1 aligns across 10 bases. The V and J ends lost 2 bases and 0 bases, in that order; junction bases with no gene match: 12. The CDR3 spans 19 residues. The germline V gene has CDR1 MNHNS and CDR2 SASEGT. In nucleotides, the CDR3 is TGTGCCAGCAGTGAACCCCTAGACAGGGGGCAGGTATTGAACACTGAAGCTTTCTTT. Translation gives CASSEPLDRGQVLNTEAFF.

V is TRBV12-3 or TRBV12-4 and J is TRBJ1-5, with TRBD1 matching over 8 bases. The CDR3 runs 13 residues. The ends lost 6 bases at V and 5 bases at J; junction bases unmatched: 3. In DNA form, the CDR3 reads TGTGCCAGCAGGTTGACAGGGGATCAGCCCCAGCATTTT. Translating it yields CASRLTGDQPQHF.

The J gene is TRBJ1-5, the V gene TRBV6-2 or TRBV6-3, with 7 bases matching TRBD1. The V gene's germline CDR1 is MNHEY and CDR2 SVGEGT. This CDR3 region has 15 residues. Germline trimming cut 4 bases from V and 7 bases from J; bases unmatched to any gene: 10. The DNA for the CDR3 is TGTGCCAGCAGTTTCGACAGGGCCGGACGGCAGCCCCAGCATTTT. This gives the protein CASSFDRAGRQPQHF.

This rearrangement joins TRBV5-1 to TRBJ2-7; tentatively, D is TRBD2 (6 bases). The CDR3 loop spans 16 amino acids. Germline lookup yields CDR1 SGHRS and CDR2 YFSETQ. With 0 bases removed from V and 4 bases from J, the gap between germline ends came to 17 bases. CDR3 DNA sequence: TGCGCCAGCAGCTTGGGGCCATTCGGGGGAGAATACGAGCAGTACTTC. It encodes CASSLGPFGGEYEQYF.

The chain employs TRBV28 and TRBJ2-1; D gene ambiguous. The V end lost 8 bases, the J end lost 2 bases, and 13 bases lay between the germline ends. In germline, CDR1 is MDHEN, CDR2 SYDVKM. This CDR3 is 14 amino acids long. CDR3 nucleotide sequence: TGTGCCAGCCAGGTCTTCGGTCCCTACAATGAGCAGTTCTTC. It specifies CASQVFGPYNEQFF.

The chain recombines TRBV19 with TRBJ1-6, with 7 bases that match TRBD1. CDR1 is LNHDA and CDR2 is SQIVND in the germline V gene (reference sequence). Germline trimming cut 4 bases from V and 9 bases from J; bases unmatched to any gene: 0. The CDR3 spans 12 residues. The CDR3 is CASSTGGSPLHF. CDR3 nucleotide sequence: TGTGCCAGTAGTACAGGGGGTTCACCCCTCCACTTT.

The V and J genes are TRBV7-2 and TRBJ1-2; TRBD1 might be the D (5 bases). This CDR3 contains 13 residues. Trimming cost V 3 bases and J 4 bases, with 9 bases left between them. The germline V gene has CDR1 SGHTA and CDR2 FQGNSA. As DNA, the CDR3 is TGTGCCAGCAGCTTTCAGGGTCGCTATGGCTACACCTTC. It codes for CASSFQGRYGYTF.

The chain links TRBV6-5 to TRBJ2-3; 8 nucleotides line up with TRBD1. The germline gives CDR1 MNHEY, CDR2 SVGAGI. The junction had 5 bases not matched to a gene; V was cut back by 0 bases and J by 3 bases. This CDR3 has 16 amino acids. CDR3 nucleotide sequence: TGTGCCAGCAGTTACTCGATGCAGGGGGCAACAGATACGCAGTATTTT. Residues: CASSYSMQGATDTQYF.

The V call is TRBV27, the J call TRBJ1-1; 9 nucleotides agree with TRBD1. Trimming took 5 bases from V and 4 from J; bases not matched to a gene: 8. Germline-derived CDR1 and CDR2 are MNHEY and SMNVEV (reference sequence). This CDR3 spans 15 amino acids. CDR3 sequence reads: CASSKQGAPGTEAFF. CDR3 coding DNA: TGTGCCAGCAGTAAACAGGGGGCGCCCGGCACTGAAGCTTTCTTT.